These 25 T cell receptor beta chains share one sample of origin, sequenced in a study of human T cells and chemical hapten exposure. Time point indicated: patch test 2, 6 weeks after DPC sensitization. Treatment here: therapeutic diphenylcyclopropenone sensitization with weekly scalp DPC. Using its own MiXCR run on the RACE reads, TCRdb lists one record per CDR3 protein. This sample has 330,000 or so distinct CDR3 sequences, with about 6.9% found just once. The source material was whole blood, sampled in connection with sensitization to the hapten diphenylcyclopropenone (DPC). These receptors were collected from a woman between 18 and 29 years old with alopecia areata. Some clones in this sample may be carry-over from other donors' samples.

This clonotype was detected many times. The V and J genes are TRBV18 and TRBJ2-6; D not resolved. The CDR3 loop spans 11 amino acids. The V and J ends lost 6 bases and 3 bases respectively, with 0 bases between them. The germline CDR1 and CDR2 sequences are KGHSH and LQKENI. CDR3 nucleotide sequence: TGTGCCAGCTCTGGGGCCAACGTCCTGACTTTC. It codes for CASSGANVLTF.

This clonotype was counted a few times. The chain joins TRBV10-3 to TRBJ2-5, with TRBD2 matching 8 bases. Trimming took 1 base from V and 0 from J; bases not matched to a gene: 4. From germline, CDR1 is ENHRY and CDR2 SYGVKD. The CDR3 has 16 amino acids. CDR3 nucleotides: TGTGCCATCAGTGAGTGGAGCGGGGGACACCAAGAGACCCAGTACTTC. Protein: CAISEWSGGHQETQYF.

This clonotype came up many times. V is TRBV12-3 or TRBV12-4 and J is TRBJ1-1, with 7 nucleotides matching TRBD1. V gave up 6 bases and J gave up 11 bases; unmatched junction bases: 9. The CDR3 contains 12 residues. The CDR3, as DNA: TGTGCCAGCAGATCGAAAGACAGGGCGGCTTTCTTT. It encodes CASRSKDRAAFF.

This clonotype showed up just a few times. The CDR3 spells CSVFSLRDSRVGELFF. CDR3 coding DNA: TGCAGCGTTTTTAGCCTCCGGGACAGCCGGGTCGGGGAGCTGTTTTTT. The chain carries TRBV29-1 and TRBJ2-2; 7 bases fit TRBD1. Germline V gives CDR1 SQVTM, CDR2 ANQGSEA. The CDR3 loop spans 16 amino acids. Trimming took 5 bases from V and 7 from J; bases not matched to a gene: 16.

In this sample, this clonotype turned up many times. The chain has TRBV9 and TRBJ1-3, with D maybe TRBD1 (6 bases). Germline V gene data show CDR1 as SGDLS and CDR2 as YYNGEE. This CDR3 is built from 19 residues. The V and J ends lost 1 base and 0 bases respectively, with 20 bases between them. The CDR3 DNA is TGTGCCAGCAGCGTATCCGGTAGCAGGGGTTCAAGCTCTGGAAACACCATATATTTT. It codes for CASSVSGSRGSSSGNTIYF. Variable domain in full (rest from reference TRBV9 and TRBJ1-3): DSGVTQTPKHLITATGQRVTLRCSPRSGDLSVYWYQQSLDQGLQFLIQYYNGEERAKGNILERFSAQQFPDLHSELNLSSLELGDSALYFCASSVSGSRGSSSGNTIYFGEGSWLTVV.

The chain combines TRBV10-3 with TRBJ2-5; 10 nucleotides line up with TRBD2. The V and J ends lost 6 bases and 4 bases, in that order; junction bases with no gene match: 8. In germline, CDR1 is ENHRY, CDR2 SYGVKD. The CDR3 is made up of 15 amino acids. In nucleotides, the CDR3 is TGTGCCATCAGCCAAGCGGGGGGGCTCGGAGAGACCCAGTACTTC. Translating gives CAISQAGGLGETQYF.

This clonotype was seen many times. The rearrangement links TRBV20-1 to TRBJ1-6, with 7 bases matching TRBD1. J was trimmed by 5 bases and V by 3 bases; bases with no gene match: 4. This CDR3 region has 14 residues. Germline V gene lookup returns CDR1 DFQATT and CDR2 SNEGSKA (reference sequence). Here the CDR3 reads CSARKGANNSPLHF. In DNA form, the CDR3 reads TGCAGTGCTAGGAAGGGGGCGAATAATTCACCCCTCCACTTT.

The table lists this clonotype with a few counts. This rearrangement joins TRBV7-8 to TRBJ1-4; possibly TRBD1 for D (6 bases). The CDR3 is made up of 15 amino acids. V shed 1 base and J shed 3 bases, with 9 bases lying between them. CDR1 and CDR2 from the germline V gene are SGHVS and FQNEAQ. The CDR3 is CASSLGGTPNEKLFF. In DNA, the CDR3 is TGTGCCAGCAGCTTAGGAGGGACACCTAATGAAAAACTGTTTTTT.

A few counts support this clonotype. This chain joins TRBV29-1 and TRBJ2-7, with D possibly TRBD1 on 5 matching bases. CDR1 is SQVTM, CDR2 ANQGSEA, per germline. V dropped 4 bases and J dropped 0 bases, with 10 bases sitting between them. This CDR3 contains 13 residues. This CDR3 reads CSVGPRDSYEQYF. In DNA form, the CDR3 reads TGCAGCGTTGGACCCAGGGACTCCTACGAGCAGTACTTC.

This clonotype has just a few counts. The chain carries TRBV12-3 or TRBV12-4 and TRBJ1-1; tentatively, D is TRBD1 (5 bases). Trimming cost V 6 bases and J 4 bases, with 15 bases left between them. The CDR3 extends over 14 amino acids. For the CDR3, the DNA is TGTGCCAGCAGCCGCCCCGGGGCCCTCACTGAAGCTTTCTTT. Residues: CASSRPGALTEAFF.

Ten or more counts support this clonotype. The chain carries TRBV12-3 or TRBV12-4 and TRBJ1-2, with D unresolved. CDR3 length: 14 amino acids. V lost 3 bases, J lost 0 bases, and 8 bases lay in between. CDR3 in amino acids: CASSLGIANYGYTF. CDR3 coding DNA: TGTGCCAGCAGTTTGGGAATAGCTAACTATGGCTACACCTTC.

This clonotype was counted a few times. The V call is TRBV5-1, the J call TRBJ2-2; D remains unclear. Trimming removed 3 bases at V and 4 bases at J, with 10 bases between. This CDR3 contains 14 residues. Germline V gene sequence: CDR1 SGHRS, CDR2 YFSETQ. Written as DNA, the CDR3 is TGCGCCAGCAGCTCCGGTCAGCTCACCGGGGAGCTGTTTTTT. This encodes CASSSGQLTGELFF.

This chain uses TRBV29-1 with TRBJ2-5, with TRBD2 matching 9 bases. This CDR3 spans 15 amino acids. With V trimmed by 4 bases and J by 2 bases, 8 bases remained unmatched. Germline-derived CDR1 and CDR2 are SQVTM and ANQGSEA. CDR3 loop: CSVVRASGVQETQYF. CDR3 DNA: TGCAGCGTTGTCCGGGCTAGCGGGGTACAAGAGACCCAGTACTTC.

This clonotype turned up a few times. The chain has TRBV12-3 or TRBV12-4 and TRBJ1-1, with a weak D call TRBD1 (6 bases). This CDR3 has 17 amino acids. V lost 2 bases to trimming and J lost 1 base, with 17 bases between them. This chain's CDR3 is CASSLYPWGGANTEAFF. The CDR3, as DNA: TGTGCCAGCAGTTTATACCCTTGGGGGGGCGCGAACACTGAAGCTTTCTTT.

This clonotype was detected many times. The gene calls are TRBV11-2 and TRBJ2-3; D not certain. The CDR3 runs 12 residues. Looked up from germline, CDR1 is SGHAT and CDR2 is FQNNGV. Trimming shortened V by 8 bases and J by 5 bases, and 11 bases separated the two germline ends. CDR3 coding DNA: TGTGCCAGCTCGGTCGGGTTAGATACGCAGTATTTT. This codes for CASSVGLDTQYF.

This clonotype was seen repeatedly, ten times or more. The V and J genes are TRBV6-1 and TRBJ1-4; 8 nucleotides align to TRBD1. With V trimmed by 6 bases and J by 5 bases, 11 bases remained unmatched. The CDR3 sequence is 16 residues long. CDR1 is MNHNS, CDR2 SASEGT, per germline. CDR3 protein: CASRHNPGTGNEKLFF. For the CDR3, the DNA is TGTGCCAGCAGGCACAACCCCGGGACAGGCAATGAAAAACTGTTTTTT.

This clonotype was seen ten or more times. The CDR3 here is CSVLGTADFSYEQYF. In DNA form, the CDR3 reads TGCAGCGTCCTAGGGACGGCCGACTTCTCCTACGAGCAGTACTTC. The chain uses TRBV29-1 and TRBJ2-7; possibly TRBD1 or TRBD2 for D (5 bases each). This CDR3 comprises 15 residues. Germline assignment: CDR1 SQVTM and CDR2 ANQGSEA. The ends were cut back, 6 bases at V and 0 bases at J, with 18 bases in the middle.

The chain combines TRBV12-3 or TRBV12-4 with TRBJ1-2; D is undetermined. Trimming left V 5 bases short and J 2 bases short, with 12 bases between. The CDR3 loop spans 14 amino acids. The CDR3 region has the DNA TGTGCCAGCAGTCAGCGCGGCCTGAACTATGGCTACACCTTC. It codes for CASSQRGLNYGYTF.

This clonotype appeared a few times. The CDR3 loop reads CASSQTTGIQYF. Here the CDR3 DNA reads TGTGCCAGCAGCCAAACGACAGGCATACAGTACTTC. The chain carries TRBV6-2 or TRBV6-3 and TRBJ2-4; tentative D call: TRBD1 (6 bases). The ends were cut back, 6 bases at V and 13 bases at J, with 16 bases in the middle. This CDR3 is 12 amino acids long. CDR1 and CDR2 from the germline V gene are MNHEY and SVGEGT.

The CDR3 bases are TGCGCCAGCAGCTTGGACCGACAGAACACTGAAGCTTTCTTT. Translation gives CASSLDRQNTEAFF. The chain carries TRBV5-1 and TRBJ1-1; D is undetermined. There are 14 residues in the CDR3. CDR1 is SGHRS and CDR2 is YFSETQ in the germline V gene. V lost 0 bases and J lost 1, with 7 bases in between.

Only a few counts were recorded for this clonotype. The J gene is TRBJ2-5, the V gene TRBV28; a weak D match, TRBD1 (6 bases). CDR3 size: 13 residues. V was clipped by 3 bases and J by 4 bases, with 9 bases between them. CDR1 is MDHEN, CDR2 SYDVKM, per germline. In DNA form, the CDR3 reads TGTGCCAGCAGTTTCATAGGGGGAGAGACCCAGTACTTC. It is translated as CASSFIGGETQYF.

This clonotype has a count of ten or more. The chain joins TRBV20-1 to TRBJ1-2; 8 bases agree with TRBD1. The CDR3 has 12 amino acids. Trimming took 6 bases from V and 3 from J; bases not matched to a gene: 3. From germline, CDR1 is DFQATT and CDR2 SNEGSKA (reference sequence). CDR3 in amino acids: CSAKQGDYGYTF. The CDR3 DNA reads TGCAGTGCCAAACAGGGGGACTATGGCTACACCTTC.

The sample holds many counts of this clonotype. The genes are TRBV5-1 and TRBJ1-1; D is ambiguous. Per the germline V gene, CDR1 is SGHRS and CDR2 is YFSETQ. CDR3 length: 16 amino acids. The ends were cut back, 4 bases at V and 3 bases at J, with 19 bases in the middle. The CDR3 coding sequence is TGCGCCAGCAGCCGCACCGTGGTCGGGGTGGACACTGAAGCTTTCTTT. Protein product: CASSRTVVGVDTEAFF. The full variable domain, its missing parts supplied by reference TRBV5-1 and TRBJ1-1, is KAGVTQTPRYLIKTRGQQVTLSCSPISGHRSVSWYQQTPGQGLQFLFEYFSETQRNKGNFPGRFSGRQFSNSRSEMNVSTLELGDSALYLCASSRTVVGVDTEAFFGQGTRLTVV.

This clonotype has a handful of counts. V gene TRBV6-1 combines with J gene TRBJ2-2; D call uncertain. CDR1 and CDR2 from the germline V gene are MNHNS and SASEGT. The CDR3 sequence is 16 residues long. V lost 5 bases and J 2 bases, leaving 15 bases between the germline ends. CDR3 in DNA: TGTGCCAGCAGTCCCTTTCAAGGGTCAAACACCGGGGAGCTGTTTTTT. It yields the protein CASSPFQGSNTGELFF.

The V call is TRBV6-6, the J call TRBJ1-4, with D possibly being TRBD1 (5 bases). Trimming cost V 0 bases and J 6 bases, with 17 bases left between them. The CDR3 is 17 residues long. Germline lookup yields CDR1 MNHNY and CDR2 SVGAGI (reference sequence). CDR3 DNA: TGTGCCAGCAGTTACTCGAGTAGTTGGCAGGGCGATGAAAAACTGTTTTTT. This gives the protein CASSYSSSWQGDEKLFF.